Included here is one TCR beta chain sequence, with context. The data are from a study of monozygotic twins with inflammatory bowel disease. Each sample's cDNA came from eight separate reactions. Reanalyzing the 5' RACE reads, TCRdb keeps one entry per CDR3 protein, without DNA. The sample's table shows about 140,000 distinct CDR3 sequences. Staff drew a roughly 2.5 ml blood sample from each donor. The germline V gene encodes CDR1 MNHNS and CDR2 SASEGT. The CDR3 extends over 17 amino acids. Material for sequencing was blood. The chain has TRBV6-1 and TRBJ2-1; TCRdb's D call of TRBD2 is untestable without DNA. The TCR originated in a human donor with ulcerative colitis or Crohn's disease, or a healthy co-twin of an affected twin (not recorded which). The CDR3 spells CASSENNSGLSYNEQFF.